The 9 T cell receptor beta chains given below trace back to one sample, sequenced in a study of blood T cell repertoires in COVID-19. Only in-frame clones appear in the TCRdb table, and some are missing; sequencing was by immunoSEQ multiplex PCR. The sample has roughly 250,000 clones, over 75% seen once. Sequencing was done on a sample of peripheral blood. The receptors originated from a human donor in a cohort sampled during active COVID-19.

Remarks on this clone: This sample also contains other DNA sequences that code for the same CDR3. The chain links TRBV14 to TRBJ1-1; maybe TRBD1 (5 bases). The CDR3 is 14 residues long. V lost 1 base and J lost 4, with 10 bases in between. CDR1 is SGHDN and CDR2 is FVKESK in the germline V gene. CDR3 amino acids: CASSQVFGGTEAFF. The CDR3 nucleotides read TGTGCCAGCAGCCAAGTGTTCGGGGGCACTGAAGCTTTCTTT. Based on the CDR3 plus reference TRBV14 and TRBJ1-1, the full variable domain is EAGVTQFPSHSVIEKGQTVTLRCDPISGHDNLYWYRRVMGKEIKFLLHFVKESKQDESGMPNNRFLAERTGGTYSTLKVQPAELEDSGVYFCASSQVFGGTEAFFGQGTRLTVV.

The rearrangement joins TRBV29-1 to TRBJ1-5; D is undetermined. This CDR3 contains 13 residues. V lost 1 base and J 7 bases, leaving 11 bases between the germline ends. Germline assignment: CDR1 SQVTM and CDR2 ANQGSEA. The CDR3 DNA reads TGCAGCGTTGAAGGTGCGGGCGGGCAGCCCCAGCATTTT. Amino acid sequence: CSVEGAGGQPQHF.

This clone was picked up many times. The DNA for the CDR3 is TGTGCCAGCAGCCCAGCTAGCGAGTCCTACGAGCAGTACTTC. Protein: CASSPASESYEQYF. The rearrangement joins TRBV5-5 to TRBJ2-7, with a weak D call TRBD2 (6 bases). The length of the CDR3 is 14 residues. V was clipped by 4 bases and J by 1 base, with 12 bases between them. Germline CDR1 reads SGHKS; CDR2 reads YYEKEE (reference sequence).

The J gene is TRBJ2-3, the V gene TRBV27, with 10 bases lining up with TRBD2. This CDR3 contains 16 residues. V gave up 2 bases and J gave up 4 bases; unmatched junction bases: 6. Germline V gives CDR1 MNHEY, CDR2 SMNVEV (reference sequence). CDR3 protein: CASSLKWLAGADTQYF. Here the CDR3 DNA reads TGTGCCAGCAGTTTAAAGTGGCTAGCGGGAGCAGATACGCAGTATTTT.

This chain uses TRBV28 with TRBJ2-3; 7 bases match TRBD2. Germline CDR1 reads MDHEN; CDR2 reads SYDVKM. The CDR3 covers 24 residues. With 1 base clipped from V and 8 bases from J, the junction kept 36 bases outside the gene matches. In DNA form, the CDR3 reads TGTGCCAGCAGTTTATATTATGCCCAAGATAGCGGGCCCCTAGGCGGGAGCCCGGAGGGTACGCAGTATTTT. Protein product: CASSLYYAQDSGPLGGSPEGTQYF.

The chain recombines TRBV5-1 with TRBJ1-2; the D gene is possibly TRBD1 (5 bases). This CDR3 comprises 14 residues. Per the germline V gene, CDR1 is SGHRS and CDR2 is YFSETQ. Trimming stripped 0 bases from V and 2 bases from J, with 8 bases between. Written as DNA, the CDR3 is TGCGCCAGCAGCTTGGCAGGGTTCAACTATGGCTACACCTTC. This translates into CASSLAGFNYGYTF.

This clone was observed at least ten times. The genes are TRBV6-5 and TRBJ2-5; TRBD1 aligns across 8 bases. V was clipped by 2 bases and J by 6 bases; unmatched bases: 5. In germline, CDR1 is MNHEY, CDR2 SVGAGI. The CDR3 runs 14 residues. CDR3: CASSYTTGVKTQYF. The CDR3 DNA follows: TGTGCCAGCAGTTACACGACAGGGGTAAAGACCCAGTACTTC.

V is TRBV19 and J is TRBJ2-7; 11 bases fit TRBD2. V was pared by 3 bases and J by 7 bases, with 5 bases of the junction left unmatched. The germline CDR1 and CDR2 sequences are LNHDA and SQIVND (reference sequence). The CDR3 covers 14 residues. The chain's CDR3 is CASSMLLAGEEQYF. CDR3 bases: TGTGCCAGTAGTATGTTACTAGCGGGGGAAGAGCAGTACTTC. Together with reference TRBV19 and TRBJ2-7, the CDR3 gives the full variable domain: DGGITQSPKYLFRKEGQNVTLSCEQNLNHDAMYWYRQDPGQGLRLIYYSQIVNDFQKGDIAEGYSVSREKKESFPLTVTSAQKNPTAFYLCASSMLLAGEEQYFGPGTRLTVT.

The rearrangement links TRBV5-1 to TRBJ1-1, with a tentative D call TRBD1 (6 bases). V was trimmed by 0 bases and J by 1 base, leaving 13 bases between them. This CDR3 is built from 16 residues. Germline assignment: CDR1 SGHRS and CDR2 YFSETQ. The CDR3 DNA follows: TGCGCCAGCAGCTTGGCCCCTATGACAGGGAACACTGAAGCTTTCTTT. It specifies CASSLAPMTGNTEAFF.